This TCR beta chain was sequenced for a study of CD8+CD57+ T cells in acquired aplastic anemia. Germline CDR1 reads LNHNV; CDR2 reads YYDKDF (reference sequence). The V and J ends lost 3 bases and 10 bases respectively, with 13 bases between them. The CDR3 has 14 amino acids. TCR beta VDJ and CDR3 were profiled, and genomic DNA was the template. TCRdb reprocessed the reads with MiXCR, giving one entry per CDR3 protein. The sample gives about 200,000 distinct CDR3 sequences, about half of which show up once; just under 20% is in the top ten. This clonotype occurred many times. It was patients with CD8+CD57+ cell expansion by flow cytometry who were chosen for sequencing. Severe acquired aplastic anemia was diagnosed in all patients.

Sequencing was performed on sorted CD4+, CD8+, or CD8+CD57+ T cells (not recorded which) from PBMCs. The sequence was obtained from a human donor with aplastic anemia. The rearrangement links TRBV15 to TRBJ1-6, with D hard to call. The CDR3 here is CATSRMNTESPLHF. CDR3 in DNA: TGTGCCACCAGCAGGATGAACACTGAGTCACCCCTCCACTTT.